This TCR beta chain was sequenced in a study of T cell clonotyping in hematopoietic cell transplantation. Points from the study as a whole: Without cell sorting, CD4 versus CD8 contributions remain unresolved.

Sequencing was performed with immunoSEQ multiplex PCR; in TCRdb, only in-frame clones are kept and a portion is missing. The data hold about 6,000 clones, with approximately 78% observed a single time. This clone was picked up a small number of times. Its matching antigen is unknown. CDR3 length equals 13 residues. Germline V gene sequence: CDR1 SQVTM, CDR2 ANQGSEA. The V segment lost 2 bases and the J segment 6 bases; nucleotides outside the gene matches: 4. The genes are TRBV29-1 and TRBJ2-7; 10 bases line up with TRBD2. This TCR was sampled from an older male patient who had an allogeneic stem cell transplant from an unrelated donor, so T cells may come from the graft donor. Some clones in this sample may be carry-over from other donors' samples. This specimen consisted of peripheral blood mononuclear cells, obtained 180 days after allogeneic stem cell transplant. The CDR3 here is CSVELAGEGEQYF. CDR3 coding DNA: TGCAGCGTTGAACTAGCGGGAGAGGGCGAGCAGTACTTC.